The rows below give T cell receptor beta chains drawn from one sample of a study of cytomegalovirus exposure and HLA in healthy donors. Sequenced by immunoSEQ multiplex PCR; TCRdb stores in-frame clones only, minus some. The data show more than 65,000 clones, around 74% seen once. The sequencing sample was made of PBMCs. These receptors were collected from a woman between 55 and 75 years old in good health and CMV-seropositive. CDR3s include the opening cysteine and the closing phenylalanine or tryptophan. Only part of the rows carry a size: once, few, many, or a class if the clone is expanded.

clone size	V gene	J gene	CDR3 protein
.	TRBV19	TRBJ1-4	CASSIQGEFNEKLFF
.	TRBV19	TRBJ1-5	CASSPRDREFNQPQHF
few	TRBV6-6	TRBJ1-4	CASRGPGTFNEKLFF
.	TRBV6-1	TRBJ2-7	CATTPRQGVYEQYF
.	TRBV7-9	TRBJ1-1	CASSLGAANTEAFF
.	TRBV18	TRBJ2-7	CASSPGTTYEQYF
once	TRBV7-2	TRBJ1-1	CASSLTGTRRNTEAFF
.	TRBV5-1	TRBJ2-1	CASSTGQFSYNEQFF
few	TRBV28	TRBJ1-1	CASSFPLGTEAFF
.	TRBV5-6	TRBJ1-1	CASSRDREAFF
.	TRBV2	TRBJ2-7	CASLGGLAYEQYF
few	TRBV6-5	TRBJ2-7	CASRRTGGSDEQYF
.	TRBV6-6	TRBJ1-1	CASSSDRNTEAFF
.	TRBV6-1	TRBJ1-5	CVSSGTGLSNQPQHF
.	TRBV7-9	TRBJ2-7	CASSSPNTGKTSYEQYF
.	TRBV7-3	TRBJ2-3	CASSPAGGRTDTQYF
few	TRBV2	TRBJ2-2	CASSEIRGTNTGELFF
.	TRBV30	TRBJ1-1	CAWNRGGGYTEAFF
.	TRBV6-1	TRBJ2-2	CALDRGPNTGELFF
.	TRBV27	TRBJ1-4	CASSLSTTNEKLFF
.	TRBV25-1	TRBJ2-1	CASSEGLAEKYNEQFF
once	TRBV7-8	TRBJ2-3	CASSDRTGWTDTQYF
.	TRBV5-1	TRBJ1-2	CASSLATGDVYTF
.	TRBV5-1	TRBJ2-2	CASSQTGENTGELFF
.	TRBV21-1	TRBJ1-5	CASSNIGRAPNQPQHF
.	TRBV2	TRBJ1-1	CASSEASPGTGPLLMSTEAFF
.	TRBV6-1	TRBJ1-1	CASSEGLNTEAFF
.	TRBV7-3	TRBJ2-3	CASSSTSGGRSTDTQYF
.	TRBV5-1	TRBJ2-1	CASSSGTQAYNEQFF
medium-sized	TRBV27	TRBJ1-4	CASSLSRTGGNEKLFF
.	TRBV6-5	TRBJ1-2	CASSYSRGSYGYTF
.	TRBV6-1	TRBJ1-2	CASSRGSQNYGYTF
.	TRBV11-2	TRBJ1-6	CASSLKGATYNSPLHF
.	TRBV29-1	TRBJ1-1	CSVEKRGGTEAFF
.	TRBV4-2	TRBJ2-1	CASSQDLAGGPANEQFF
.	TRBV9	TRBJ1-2	CASSGGQANYGYTF
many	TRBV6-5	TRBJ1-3	CASSSSPVARNTIYF
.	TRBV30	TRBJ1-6	CAWSRVYNSPLHF
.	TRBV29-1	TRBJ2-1	CSASLNNEQFF
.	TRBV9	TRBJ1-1	CASSASDTFNTEAFF
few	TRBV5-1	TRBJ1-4	CASSLGDSNNEKLFF
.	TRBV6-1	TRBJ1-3	CASSEGHPVAIYF
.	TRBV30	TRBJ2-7	CAWEGVGEQYF
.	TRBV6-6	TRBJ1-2	CASSYSGGNYGYTF
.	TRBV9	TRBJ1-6	CASNRQDGSPLHF
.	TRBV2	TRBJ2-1	CASTLDTNNEQFF
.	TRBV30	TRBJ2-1	CAWTRGEGYEQFF
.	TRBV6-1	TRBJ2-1	CASSGLAAYNEQFF
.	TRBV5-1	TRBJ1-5	CASSLGGTTSGQPQHF
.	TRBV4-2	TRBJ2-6	CASSQDRSGANVLTF